These T cell receptor beta chains were read from a single sample in a study of identifying expanded T cells in peripheral blood. Assay used: immunoSEQ multiplex PCR; TCRdb lists only in-frame clones, some missing. The data show about 100,000 clones, over 70% seen once. The sequenced material came from blood. The receptors originated from a person aged 18 to 69 in good health. Each CDR3 is given without its conserved first and last residue. The D gene is left open where the match is weak.

d_gene: TRBD1
v_gene: TRBV5-1
j_gene: TRBJ1-3
CDR3aa: ASSRTGTEGNTIY

d_gene: NA
v_gene: TRBV27
j_gene: TRBJ2-5
CDR3aa: ASSLSWGNQETQY

d_gene: TRBD1
v_gene: TRBV15
j_gene: TRBJ2-6
CDR3aa: ATSRAGQGDLSGANVLT

d_gene: NA
v_gene: TRBV6-1
j_gene: TRBJ1-5
CDR3aa: ASSEQSGHGQPQH

d_gene: NA
v_gene: TRBV11-1
j_gene: TRBJ1-1
CDR3aa: ASSLALGTEAF

d_gene: NA
v_gene: TRBV10-3
j_gene: TRBJ2-2
CDR3aa: AISEGAGELF

d_gene: TRBD1
v_gene: TRBV18
j_gene: TRBJ1-2
CDR3aa: ASSPLGQGDYGYT

d_gene: NA
v_gene: TRBV6-5
j_gene: TRBJ2-7
CDR3aa: ASSVAVAVTYEQY

d_gene: NA
v_gene: TRBV12-5
j_gene: TRBJ1-1
CDR3aa: ASGPQRGVPNTEAF

d_gene: NA
v_gene: TRBV19
j_gene: TRBJ2-7
CDR3aa: ASSIANGGSYEQY

d_gene: NA
v_gene: TRBV19
j_gene: TRBJ2-7
CDR3aa: ASSIGGASYGQY

d_gene: NA
v_gene: TRBV7-9
j_gene: TRBJ1-1
CDR3aa: ASSPSGGGDTEAF

d_gene: TRBD1
v_gene: TRBV5-1
j_gene: TRBJ1-2
CDR3aa: ASSLEPGQGGGYT

d_gene: NA
v_gene: TRBV7-9
j_gene: TRBJ2-1
CDR3aa: ASSLIRVSDNEQF

d_gene: NA
v_gene: TRBV19
j_gene: TRBJ1-5
CDR3aa: ASSPPRGNQPQH

d_gene: TRBD2
v_gene: TRBV13
j_gene: TRBJ2-7
CDR3aa: ASSLWGGEQY

d_gene: NA
v_gene: TRBV7-2
j_gene: TRBJ1-1
CDR3aa: ASSSPDSPYLMNTEAF

d_gene: TRBD2
v_gene: TRBV19
j_gene: TRBJ2-2
CDR3aa: ASSQAGGTGELF

d_gene: TRBD1
v_gene: TRBV5-1
j_gene: TRBJ2-7
CDR3aa: ASSVTRGPFSEQY

d_gene: TRBD2
v_gene: TRBV5-1
j_gene: TRBJ2-3
CDR3aa: ASSLRSSGGLGTDTQY

d_gene: TRBD1
v_gene: TRBV15
j_gene: TRBJ1-5
CDR3aa: ATSREDRNQPQH

d_gene: NA
v_gene: TRBV6-5
j_gene: TRBJ1-5
CDR3aa: ASSAEPYSNQPQH

d_gene: TRBD1
v_gene: TRBV7-9
j_gene: TRBJ2-2
CDR3aa: ASSLWTGGNTGELF

d_gene: NA
v_gene: TRBV18
j_gene: TRBJ1-4
CDR3aa: ASSPPQGLGEKLF

d_gene: NA
v_gene: TRBV4-3
j_gene: TRBJ1-5
CDR3aa: ASSQDLGQPQH

d_gene: TRBD1
v_gene: TRBV29-1
j_gene: TRBJ1-2
CDR3aa: SARGAGAGGYT

d_gene: NA
v_gene: TRBV7-3
j_gene: TRBJ2-2
CDR3aa: ASSLIANTGELF

d_gene: NA
v_gene: TRBV7-9
j_gene: TRBJ1-1
CDR3aa: ASSVKQVEAF

d_gene: NA
v_gene: TRBV13
j_gene: TRBJ2-1
CDR3aa: ASSLFGRNEQF

d_gene: TRBD1
v_gene: TRBV9
j_gene: TRBJ2-7
CDR3aa: ASSPQADRAPYEQY

d_gene: NA
v_gene: TRBV4-1
j_gene: TRBJ2-3
CDR3aa: ASSQDPGFSTDTQY

d_gene: TRBD1
v_gene: TRBV27
j_gene: TRBJ2-7
CDR3aa: ASRTPGTGLYEQY

d_gene: TRBD2
v_gene: TRBV15
j_gene: TRBJ2-7
CDR3aa: ATSRIAGLAYEQY

d_gene: TRBD1
v_gene: TRBV29-1
j_gene: TRBJ1-1
CDR3aa: SVVGQANTEAF

d_gene: NA
v_gene: TRBV9
j_gene: TRBJ2-2
CDR3aa: ASSVTQGNGELF

d_gene: TRBD2
v_gene: TRBV10-3
j_gene: TRBJ2-1
CDR3aa: AISESSQREYNEQF

d_gene: NA
v_gene: TRBV7-3
j_gene: TRBJ2-7
CDR3aa: ASSLKGGGSYEQY

d_gene: TRBD1
v_gene: TRBV6-6
j_gene: TRBJ1-1
CDR3aa: ASSGQGGNTEAF

d_gene: NA
v_gene: TRBV7-6
j_gene: TRBJ2-1
CDR3aa: ASTLGEGYEQF

d_gene: NA
v_gene: TRBV30
j_gene: TRBJ2-3
CDR3aa: AWSVGFTDTQY

d_gene: TRBD1
v_gene: TRBV6-1
j_gene: TRBJ1-2
CDR3aa: ASRRTGLSNYGYT

d_gene: TRBD2
v_gene: TRBV7-6
j_gene: TRBJ2-1
CDR3aa: ASSSPSGVNNEQF